A single sample gave rise to the 20 T cell receptor beta chains below, sequenced in a study of radiation and T cells in renal cell carcinoma (dated by TCRdb to about 2020). This sample's time point label indicates: baseline pretreatment blood. The label giving this sample's treatment or condition can be read as: 15 Gy SBRT to primary tumor, nephrectomy 4 weeks later. Preparation of the library involved the immunoSEQ multiplex PCR assay. In TCRdb, the immuneACCESS table is reduced to in-frame sequences with V and J assigned. These tables do not hold every clone; where another copy was compared, an unresolved V gene accounts for under half, and the others remain unexplained. For this sample the table gives 150,000 or so clones, of which about 87% were detected only once. Around 4% of the sample is held by the ten biggest clonotypes. The sample consisted of blood, taken from a patient whose treatment included radiotherapy and nephrectomy. All receptors come from a woman in her 70s with renal cell carcinoma.

The genes are TRBV27 and TRBJ1-2; D is possibly TRBD1 (6 bases). Germline CDR1 MNHEY, CDR2 SMNVEV (reference sequence). Trimming took off 3 bases at V and 4 bases at J, with 9 bases between the two ends. The CDR3 covers 13 residues. The CDR3, as DNA: TGTGCCAGCAGTTTGCTACAGGGCTATGGCTACACCTTC. Amino acid sequence: CASSLLQGYGYTF.

The rearrangement joins TRBV6-1 to TRBJ1-1; the match to TRBD1 covers 9 bases. The CDR3 contains 13 residues. V dropped 4 bases and J dropped 4; count of bases not matched to a gene: 1. Germline loops: CDR1 MNHNS, CDR2 SASEGT. The CDR3 spells CASSATGGTEAFF. The CDR3 nucleotides read TGTGCCAGCAGTGCGACAGGGGGCACTGAAGCTTTCTTT.

The rearrangement joins TRBV10-3 to TRBJ1-4; D remains ambiguous. Trimming removed 4 bases from V and 8 bases from J, with 17 bases in between. This CDR3 spans 15 amino acids. CDR1 is ENHRY and CDR2 is SYGVKD in the germline V gene. This CDR3 reads CAISAQAVGGEKLFF. The CDR3, as DNA: TGTGCCATCAGTGCGCAGGCAGTCGGTGGGGAAAAACTGTTTTTT.

This clone was seen only once. The chain is built from TRBV7-6 and TRBJ2-2; possibly TRBD1 for D (5 bases). The CDR3 loop spans 17 amino acids. V dropped 1 base and J dropped 5 bases, with 17 bases sitting between them. CDR1 and CDR2 (germline): SGHVS, FNYEAQ. CDR3 nucleotides: TGTGCCAGCAGCTTAGACTCTTCAGGGTTAATAACCGGGGAGCTGTTTTTT. Amino acid sequence: CASSLDSSGLITGELFF.

The chain carries TRBV4-1 and TRBJ1-6, with TRBD1 identical over 10 bases. The CDR3 totals 18 residues. Losses at the gene ends were 3 bases for V and 0 bases for J; bases not matched to a gene: 5. CDR1 and CDR2 (germline): MGHRA, YSYEKL. The CDR3 bases are TGCGCCAGCAGCCAGGGGGGACAGGGGAGCTCCTATAATTCACCCCTCCACTTT. As protein: CASSQGGQGSSYNSPLHF.

This chain links TRBV7-8 with TRBJ2-1; 12 bases are a match to TRBD2. The CDR3 is made up of 15 amino acids. Germline assignment: CDR1 SGHVS and CDR2 FQNEAQ. The V segment lost 1 base and the J segment 6 bases; nucleotides outside the gene matches: 1. This CDR3 is CASSLGTSGANEQFF. CDR3 nucleotide sequence: TGTGCCAGCAGCTTAGGGACTAGCGGGGCCAATGAGCAGTTCTTC.

The V and J genes are TRBV11-2 and TRBJ1-4; D remains ambiguous. The ends were cut back, 2 bases at V and 2 bases at J, with 9 bases in the middle. CDR3 length: 15 amino acids. Per germline, CDR1 SGHAT and CDR2 FQNNGV. CDR3 in DNA: TGTGCCAGCAGCTTAAGTCCTTCGACTAATGAAAAACTGTTTTTT. It translates to CASSLSPSTNEKLFF.

The chain carries TRBV10-3 and TRBJ1-5; no clear D. V was shortened by 3 bases and J by 4 bases, with 10 bases between the two germline ends. Germline V gene data show CDR1 as ENHRY and CDR2 as SYGVKD. This CDR3 contains 14 residues. The CDR3 DNA follows: TGTGCCATCAGTGACGCGGGCATAAATCAGCCCCAGCATTTT. As protein: CAISDAGINQPQHF.

This clone came up once. The chain has TRBV5-4 and TRBJ2-7; 9 nucleotides line up with TRBD1. There are 15 residues in the CDR3. The V and J ends lost 4 bases and 6 bases, in that order; junction bases with no gene match: 11. Germline CDR1 reads SGHNT; CDR2 reads YYREEE (reference sequence). The CDR3 coding sequence is TGTGCCAGCAGCAAGGGACAGGGAAGGATGGGCGAGCAGTACTTC. It is translated as CASSKGQGRMGEQYF.

V usage is TRBV30 and J usage is TRBJ2-5; unclear D gene. Trimming pared 2 bases from V and 5 bases from J, leaving 9 bases between. Germline assignment: CDR1 GTSNPN and CDR2 SVGIG (reference sequence). The length of the CDR3 is 12 residues. CDR3 DNA: TGTGCCTGGAGTTTGGGTCTGGAGACCCAGTACTTC. This gives the protein CAWSLGLETQYF.

This clone is a singleton in its sample. This chain connects TRBV7-2 to TRBJ2-3; weak D call: TRBD2 (6 bases). The V gene lost 5 bases and the J gene lost 2 bases, with 11 bases spanning the gap. CDR1 and CDR2 from the germline V gene are SGHTA and FQGNSA. The CDR3 extends over 14 amino acids. The CDR3 sequence is CASSRGGDTDTQYF. The CDR3 nucleotides are TGTGCCAGCAGCCGGGGCGGGGACACAGATACGCAGTATTTT. Full variable domain (rest looked up from reference TRBV7-2 and TRBJ2-3): GAGVSQSPSNKVTEKGKDVELRCDPISGHTALYWYRQSLGQGLEFLIYFQGNSAPDKSGLPSDRFSAERTGGSVSTLTIQRTQQEDSAVYLCASSRGGDTDTQYFGPGTRLTVL.

This clone appeared once. CDR3 in DNA: TGTGCCAGCAGTGGGTCCGCAGGGGCGATATACGAGCAGTACTTC. It yields the protein CASSGSAGAIYEQYF. This chain links TRBV6-1 with TRBJ2-7, with D tentatively TRBD1 (6 bases). Germline CDR1 and CDR2: MNHNS and SASEGT. This CDR3 is 15 amino acids long. Trimming shortened V by 4 bases and J by 4 bases, and 17 bases separated the two germline ends.

This chain joins TRBV7-9 and TRBJ2-7; perhaps TRBD2 as D (6 bases). The CDR3 sequence is 17 residues long. V dropped 0 bases and J dropped 0 bases, with 15 bases sitting between them. The germline CDR1 and CDR2 sequences are SEHNR and FQNEAQ (reference sequence). CDR3: CASSLAFPDGSSYEQYF. DNA of the CDR3: TGTGCCAGCAGCTTAGCGTTCCCGGACGGGAGCTCCTACGAGCAGTACTTC.

The gene calls are TRBV5-6 and TRBJ2-7, with 11 bases matching TRBD2. The CDR3 covers 15 residues. Per germline, CDR1 SGHDT and CDR2 YYEEEE. Trimming removed 0 bases from V and 5 bases from J; junction bases left unmatched: 4. The CDR3: CASSLGRLAGNEQYF. Here the CDR3 DNA reads TGTGCCAGCAGCTTGGGCCGACTAGCGGGGAACGAGCAGTACTTC.

The chain employs TRBV5-1 and TRBJ1-5; D is unresolved. The germline V gene encodes CDR1 SGHRS and CDR2 YFSETQ. The CDR3 runs to 14 residues. With 2 bases removed from V and 3 bases from J, the gap between germline ends came to 9 bases. The CDR3 region has the DNA TGCGCCAGCAGCTTCGGGGAGAACAATCAGCCCCAGCATTTT. It encodes CASSFGENNQPQHF.

The V gene is TRBV7-3, the J gene TRBJ2-3; D is uncertain. Germline V gene data show CDR1 as SGHTA and CDR2 as FQGTGA. Trimming stripped 4 bases from V and 0 bases from J, with 5 bases between. The CDR3 loop spans 13 amino acids. The CDR3 DNA reads as TGTGCCAGCAGCTCACCTAGCACAGATACGCAGTATTTT. Translation: CASSSPSTDTQYF.

J is TRBJ2-2 and V is TRBV19; D is uncertain. CDR3 length equals 15 residues. V was trimmed by 3 bases and J by 5 bases, leaving 13 bases between them. Germline V gene lookup returns CDR1 LNHDA and CDR2 SQIVND (reference sequence). The CDR3 loop reads CASSIPRSGTGELFF. The CDR3 region has the DNA TGTGCCAGTAGTATTCCCCGCTCCGGGACCGGGGAGCTGTTTTTT.

The J gene is TRBJ1-2, the V gene TRBV30; TRBD1 is a possible D gene (5 bases). There are 13 residues in the CDR3. Trimming cost V 3 bases and J 4 bases, with 12 bases left between them. CDR1 and CDR2 from the germline V gene are GTSNPN and SVGIG (reference sequence). Here the CDR3 reads CAWRGVGPYGYTF. The CDR3 nucleotides read TGTGCCTGGAGGGGGGTCGGGCCCTATGGCTACACCTTC.

The gene calls are TRBV7-3 and TRBJ2-3; 10 nucleotides align to TRBD2. This CDR3 is built from 17 residues. J lost 4 bases, V lost 1 base, and 8 bases had no gene match. Germline CDR1 reads SGHTA; CDR2 reads FQGTGA. The CDR3 sequence: CASSLRASSGGSDTQYF. The CDR3 bases are TGTGCCAGCAGCTTAAGGGCAAGTAGCGGGGGGTCAGATACGCAGTATTTT.

The genes are TRBV11-3 and TRBJ2-3, with 7 bases that match TRBD1. The CDR3 consists of 15 residues. CDR1 SGHNT and CDR2 YENEEA come from the germline V gene. J lost 3 bases, V lost 1 base, and 4 bases had no gene match. The CDR3 is CASSLGTGGTDTQYF. CDR3 nucleotides: TGTGCCAGCAGCTTAGGGACAGGTGGGACAGATACGCAGTATTTT.